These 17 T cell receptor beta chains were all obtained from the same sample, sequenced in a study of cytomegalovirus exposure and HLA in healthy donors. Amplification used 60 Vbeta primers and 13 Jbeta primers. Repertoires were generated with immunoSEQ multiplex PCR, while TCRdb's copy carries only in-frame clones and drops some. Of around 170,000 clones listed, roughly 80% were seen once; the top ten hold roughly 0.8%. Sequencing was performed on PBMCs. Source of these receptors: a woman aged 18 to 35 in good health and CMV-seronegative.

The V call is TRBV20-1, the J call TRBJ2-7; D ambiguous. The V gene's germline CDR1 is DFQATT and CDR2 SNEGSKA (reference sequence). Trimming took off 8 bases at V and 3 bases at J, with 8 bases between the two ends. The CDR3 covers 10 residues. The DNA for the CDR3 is TGCAGTACTAACTACTACGAGCAGTACTTC. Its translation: CSTNYYEQYF.

The DNA of the CDR3 is TGTGCCAGCAGTGAAGTTGGGGGGACAGGGTCAGAGACCCAGTACTTC. This translates into CASSEVGGTGSETQYF. V and J are TRBV6-1 and TRBJ2-5; the match to TRBD1 covers 9 bases. Germline CDR1 and CDR2: MNHNS and SASEGT. The CDR3 has 16 amino acids. V was pared by 1 base and J by 4 bases, with 7 bases of the junction left unmatched.

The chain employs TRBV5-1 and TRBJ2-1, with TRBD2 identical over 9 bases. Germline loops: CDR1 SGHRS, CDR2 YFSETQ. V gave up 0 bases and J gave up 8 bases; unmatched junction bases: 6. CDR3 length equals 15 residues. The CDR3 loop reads CASSLASGGPYEQFF. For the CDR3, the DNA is TGCGCCAGCAGCTTGGCGAGCGGGGGGCCCTATGAGCAGTTCTTC.

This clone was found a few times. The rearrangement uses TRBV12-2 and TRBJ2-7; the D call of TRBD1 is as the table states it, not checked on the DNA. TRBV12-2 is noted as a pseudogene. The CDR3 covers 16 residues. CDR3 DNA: TGTGCAAGTCGCTTATGGGGGCAGGGTCGGGTCTCCGAGCAGTACTTC. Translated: CASRLWGQGRVSEQYF.

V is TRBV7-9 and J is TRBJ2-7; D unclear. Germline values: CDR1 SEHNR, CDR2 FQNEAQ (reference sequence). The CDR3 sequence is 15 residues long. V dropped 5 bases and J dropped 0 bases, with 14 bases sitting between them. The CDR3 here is CASSLIGGSSYEQYF. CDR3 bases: TGTGCCAGCAGCCTAATTGGCGGTAGCTCCTACGAGCAGTACTTC.

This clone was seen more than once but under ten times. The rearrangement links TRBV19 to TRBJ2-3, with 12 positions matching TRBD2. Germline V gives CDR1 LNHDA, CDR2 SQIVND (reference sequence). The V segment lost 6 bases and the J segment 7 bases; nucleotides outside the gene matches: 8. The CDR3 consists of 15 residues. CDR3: CASRGASGGEYTQYF. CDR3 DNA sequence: TGTGCCAGTAGAGGGGCTAGCGGGGGGGAGTATACGCAGTATTTT.

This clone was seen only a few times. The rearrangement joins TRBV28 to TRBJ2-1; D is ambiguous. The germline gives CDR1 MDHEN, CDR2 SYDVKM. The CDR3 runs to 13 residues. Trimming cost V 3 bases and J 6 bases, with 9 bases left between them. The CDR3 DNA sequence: TGTGCCAGCAGTTTCCGTCCTAGCAATGAGCAGTTCTTC. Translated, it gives CASSFRPSNEQFF.

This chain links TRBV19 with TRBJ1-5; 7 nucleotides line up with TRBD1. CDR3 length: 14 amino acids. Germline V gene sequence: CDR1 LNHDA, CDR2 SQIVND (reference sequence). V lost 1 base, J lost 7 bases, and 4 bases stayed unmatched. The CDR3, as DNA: TGTGCCAGTAGTATAGTAGGGGGCGGCCAGCCCCAGCATTTT. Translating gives CASSIVGGGQPQHF.

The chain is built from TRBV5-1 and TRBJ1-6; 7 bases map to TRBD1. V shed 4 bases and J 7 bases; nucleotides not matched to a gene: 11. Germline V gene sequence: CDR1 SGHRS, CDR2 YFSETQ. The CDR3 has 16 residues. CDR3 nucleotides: TGCGCCAGCAGCCGAAATTTCGGGACAGAAAATTCACCCCTCCACTTT. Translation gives CASSRNFGTENSPLHF.

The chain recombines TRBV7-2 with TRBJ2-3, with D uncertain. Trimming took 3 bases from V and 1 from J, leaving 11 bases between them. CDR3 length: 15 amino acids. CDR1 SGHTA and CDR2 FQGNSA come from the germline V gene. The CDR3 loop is CASSFRSSGTDTQYF. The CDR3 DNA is TGTGCCAGCAGCTTTAGGTCGAGCGGCACAGATACGCAGTATTTT.

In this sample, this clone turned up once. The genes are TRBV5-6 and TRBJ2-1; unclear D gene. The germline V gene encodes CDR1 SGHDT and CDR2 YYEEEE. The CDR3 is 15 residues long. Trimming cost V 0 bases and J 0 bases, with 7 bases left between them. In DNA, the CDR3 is TGTGCCAGCAGCTTGGCGTCCGTCTCCTACAATGAGCAGTTCTTC. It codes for CASSLASVSYNEQFF.

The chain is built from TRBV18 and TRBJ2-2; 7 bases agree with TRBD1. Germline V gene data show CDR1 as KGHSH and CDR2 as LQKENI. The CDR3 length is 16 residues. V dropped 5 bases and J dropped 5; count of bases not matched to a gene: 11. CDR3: CASSNTETGNTGELFF. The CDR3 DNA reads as TGTGCCAGCTCAAATACCGAGACAGGGAATACCGGGGAGCTGTTTTTT.

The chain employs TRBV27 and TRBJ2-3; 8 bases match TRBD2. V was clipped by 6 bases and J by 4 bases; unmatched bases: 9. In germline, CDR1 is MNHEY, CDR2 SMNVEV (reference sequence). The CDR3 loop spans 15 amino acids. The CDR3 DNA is TGTGCCAGCAGCCCAGGGACTAGGCTTCCAGATACGCAGTATTTT. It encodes CASSPGTRLPDTQYF.

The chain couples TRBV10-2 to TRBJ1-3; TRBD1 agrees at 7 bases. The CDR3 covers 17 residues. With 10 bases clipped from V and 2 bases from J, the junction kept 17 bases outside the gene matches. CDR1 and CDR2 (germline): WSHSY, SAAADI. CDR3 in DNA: TGCGCCATACGGGACAGCACTACCGCGACGGCTGGAAACACCATATATTTT. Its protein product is CAIRDSTTATAGNTIYF.

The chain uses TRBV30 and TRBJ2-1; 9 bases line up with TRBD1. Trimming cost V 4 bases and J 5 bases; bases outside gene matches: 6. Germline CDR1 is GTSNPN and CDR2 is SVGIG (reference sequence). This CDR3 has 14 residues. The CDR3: CAWIRGTGNNEQFF. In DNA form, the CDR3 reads TGTGCCTGGATTCGAGGGACAGGGAACAATGAGCAGTTCTTC.

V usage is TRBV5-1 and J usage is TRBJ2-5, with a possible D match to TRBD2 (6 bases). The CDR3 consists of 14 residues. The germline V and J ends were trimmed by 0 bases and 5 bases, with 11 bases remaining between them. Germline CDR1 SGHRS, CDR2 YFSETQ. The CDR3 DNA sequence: TGCGCCAGCAGCTTGGTCGGAGGGTTGGAGACCCAGTACTTC. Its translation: CASSLVGGLETQYF.

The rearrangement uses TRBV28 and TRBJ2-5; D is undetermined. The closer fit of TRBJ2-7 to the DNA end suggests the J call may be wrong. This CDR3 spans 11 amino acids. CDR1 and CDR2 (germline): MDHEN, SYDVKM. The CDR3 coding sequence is TGTGCCAGCGGGTGGGCCGACGAGCAGTACTTC. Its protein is CASGWADEQYF.